Sequencing of this TCR beta chain was carried out in a study of T cells in localized non-small cell lung cancer. Study-wide points: A median of approximately 60 of the top 100 tumor clones appeared in adjacent lung, which was paired and uninvolved. Sequencing was restricted to one tumor region; therefore, heterogeneity remains possible. Clonality of T cells reached its maximum in uninvolved adjacent lung, surpassing tumor.

Libraries were prepared by immunoSEQ multiplex PCR; TCRdb keeps only in-frame clonotypes and omits some of them. The sample holds about 59,000 clones, 70% to 90% seen once. The CDR3 contains 14 residues. Between the trimmed V and J ends, which lost 0 bases and 3 bases, there was a span of 10 bases. Germline V gives CDR1 SGDLS, CDR2 YYNGEE. In its sample, this clone was seen a few times. Its antigen remains unidentified. The receptor was isolated from a man between 40 and 70 years old with stage I squamous cell lung carcinoma. The rearrangement links TRBV9 to TRBJ2-7; D possibly corresponds to TRBD2 (5 bases). Here the sequenced sample was peripheral blood, taken before any cancer treatment. For the CDR3, the DNA is TGTGCCAGCAGCGTAGACGGAGGAGGCTACGAGCAGTACTTC. This translates into CASSVDGGGYEQYF.